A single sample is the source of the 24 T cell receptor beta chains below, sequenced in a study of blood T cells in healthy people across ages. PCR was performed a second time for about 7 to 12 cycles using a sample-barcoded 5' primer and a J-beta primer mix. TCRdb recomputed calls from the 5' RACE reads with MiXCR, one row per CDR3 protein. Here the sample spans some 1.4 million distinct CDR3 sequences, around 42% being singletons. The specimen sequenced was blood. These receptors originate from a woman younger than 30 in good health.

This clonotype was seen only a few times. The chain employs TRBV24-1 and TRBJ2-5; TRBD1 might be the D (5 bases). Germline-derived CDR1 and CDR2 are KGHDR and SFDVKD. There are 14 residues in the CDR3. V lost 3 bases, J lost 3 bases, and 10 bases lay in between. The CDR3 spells CATSDQGRKETQYF. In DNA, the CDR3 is TGTGCCACCAGTGATCAGGGTCGTAAAGAGACCCAGTACTTC.

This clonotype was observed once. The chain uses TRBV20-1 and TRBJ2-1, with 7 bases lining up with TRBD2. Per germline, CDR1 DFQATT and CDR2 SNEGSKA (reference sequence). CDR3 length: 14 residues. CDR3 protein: CTAGGLPTYNEQFF. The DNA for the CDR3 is TGCACTGCCGGGGGACTACCTACCTACAATGAGCAGTTCTTC.

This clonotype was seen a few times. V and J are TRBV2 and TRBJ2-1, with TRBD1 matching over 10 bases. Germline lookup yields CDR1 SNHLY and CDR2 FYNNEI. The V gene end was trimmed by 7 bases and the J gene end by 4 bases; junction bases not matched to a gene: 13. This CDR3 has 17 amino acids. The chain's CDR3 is CASIRRTGGPDYNEQFF. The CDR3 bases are TGTGCCAGCATTAGGAGGACAGGGGGGCCGGATTACAATGAGCAGTTCTTC.

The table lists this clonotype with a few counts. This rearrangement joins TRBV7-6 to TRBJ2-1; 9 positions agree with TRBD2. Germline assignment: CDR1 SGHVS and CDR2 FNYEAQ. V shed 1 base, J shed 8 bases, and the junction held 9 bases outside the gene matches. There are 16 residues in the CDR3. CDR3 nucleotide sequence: TGTGCCAGCAGCTTAGATGCGGGAGGGGACAGTGATGAGCAGTTCTTC. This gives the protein CASSLDAGGDSDEQFF.

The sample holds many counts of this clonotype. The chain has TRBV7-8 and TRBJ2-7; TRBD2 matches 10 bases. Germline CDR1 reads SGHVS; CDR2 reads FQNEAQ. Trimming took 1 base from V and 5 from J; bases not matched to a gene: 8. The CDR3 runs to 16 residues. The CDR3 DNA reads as TGTGCCAGCAGCTTAGAAGCGGGGGGGCTCTGGAACGAGCAGTACTTC. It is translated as CASSLEAGGLWNEQYF.

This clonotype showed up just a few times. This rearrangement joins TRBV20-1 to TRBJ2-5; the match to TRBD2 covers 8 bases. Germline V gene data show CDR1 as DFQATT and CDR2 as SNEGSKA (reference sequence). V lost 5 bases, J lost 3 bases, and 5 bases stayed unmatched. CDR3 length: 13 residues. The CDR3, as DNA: TGCAGTGCTGAGAGTAGCGGGGAAGAGACCCAGTACTTC. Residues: CSAESSGEETQYF.

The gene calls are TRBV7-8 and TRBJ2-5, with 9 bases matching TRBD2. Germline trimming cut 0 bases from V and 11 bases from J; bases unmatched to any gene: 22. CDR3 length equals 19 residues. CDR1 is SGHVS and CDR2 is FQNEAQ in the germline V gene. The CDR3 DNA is TGTGCCAGCAGCTTAGCGTGGTCTAGCGGGGACCGGGGTGGATATGAGCAGTACTTC. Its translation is CASSLAWSSGDRGGYEQYF.

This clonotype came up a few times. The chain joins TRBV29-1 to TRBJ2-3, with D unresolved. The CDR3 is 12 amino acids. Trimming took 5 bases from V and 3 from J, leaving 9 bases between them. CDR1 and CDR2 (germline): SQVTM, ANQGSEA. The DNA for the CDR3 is TGCAGCGTTCTAGACGCAACAGATACGCAGTATTTT. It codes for CSVLDATDTQYF.

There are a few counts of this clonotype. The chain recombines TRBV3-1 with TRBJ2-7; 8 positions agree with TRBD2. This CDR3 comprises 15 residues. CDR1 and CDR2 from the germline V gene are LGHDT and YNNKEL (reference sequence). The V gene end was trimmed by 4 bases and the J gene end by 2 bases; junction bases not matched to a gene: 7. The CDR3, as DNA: TGTGCCAGCAGCCTCAGCGGGAGACTCACCTACGAGCAGTACTTC. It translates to CASSLSGRLTYEQYF.

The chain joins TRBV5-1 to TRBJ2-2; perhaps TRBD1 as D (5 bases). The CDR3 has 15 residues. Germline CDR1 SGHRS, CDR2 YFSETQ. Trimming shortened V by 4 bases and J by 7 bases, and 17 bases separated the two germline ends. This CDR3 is CASSLPSGLSGELFF. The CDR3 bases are TGCGCCAGCAGCCTCCCCTCAGGGTTGAGCGGGGAGCTGTTTTTT.

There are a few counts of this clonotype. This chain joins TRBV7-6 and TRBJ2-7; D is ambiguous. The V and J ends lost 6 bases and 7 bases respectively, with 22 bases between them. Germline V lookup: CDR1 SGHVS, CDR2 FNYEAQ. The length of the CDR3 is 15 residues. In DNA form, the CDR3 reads TGTGCCAGCAGTCATGCCACGGAGCTCCACGGGGAGCAGTACTTC. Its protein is CASSHATELHGEQYF.

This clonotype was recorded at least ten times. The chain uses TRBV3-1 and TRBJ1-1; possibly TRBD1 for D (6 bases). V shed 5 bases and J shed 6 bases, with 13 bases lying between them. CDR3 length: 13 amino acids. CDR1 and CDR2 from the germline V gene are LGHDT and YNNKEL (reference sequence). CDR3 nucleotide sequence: TGTGCCAGCAGCGTTAGTGGGGGCCCTGAAGCTTTCTTT. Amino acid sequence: CASSVSGGPEAFF.

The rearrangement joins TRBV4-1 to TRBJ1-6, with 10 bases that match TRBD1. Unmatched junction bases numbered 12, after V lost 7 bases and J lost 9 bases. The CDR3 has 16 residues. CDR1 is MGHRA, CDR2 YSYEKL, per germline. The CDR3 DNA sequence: TGCGCCAGCACACCGGGACAGGGGTCTGGTCGTTCACCCCTCCACTTT. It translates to CASTPGQGSGRSPLHF.

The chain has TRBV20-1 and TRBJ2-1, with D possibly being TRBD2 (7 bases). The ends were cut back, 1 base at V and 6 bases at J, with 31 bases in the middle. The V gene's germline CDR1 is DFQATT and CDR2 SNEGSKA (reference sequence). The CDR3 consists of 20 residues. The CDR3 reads CSARGGAGLQPTPQRNEQFF. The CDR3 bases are TGCAGTGCTAGAGGGGGGGCGGGACTACAACCAACACCCCAGCGCAATGAGCAGTTCTTC.

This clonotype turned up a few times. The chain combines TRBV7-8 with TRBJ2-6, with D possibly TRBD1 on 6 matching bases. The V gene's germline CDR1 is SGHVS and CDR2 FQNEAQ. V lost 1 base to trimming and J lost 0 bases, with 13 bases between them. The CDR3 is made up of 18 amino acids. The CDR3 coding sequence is TGTGCCAGCAGCTTAGAGACAGGCCAGAGCTCTGGGGCCAACGTCCTGACTTTC. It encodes CASSLETGQSSGANVLTF.

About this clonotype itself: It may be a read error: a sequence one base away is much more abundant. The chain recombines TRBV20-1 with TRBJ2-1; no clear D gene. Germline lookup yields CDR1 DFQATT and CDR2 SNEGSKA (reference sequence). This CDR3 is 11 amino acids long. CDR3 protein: CSINSYTEQFF. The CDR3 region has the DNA TGCTCCATTAACTCTTACACTGAGCAGTTCTTC.

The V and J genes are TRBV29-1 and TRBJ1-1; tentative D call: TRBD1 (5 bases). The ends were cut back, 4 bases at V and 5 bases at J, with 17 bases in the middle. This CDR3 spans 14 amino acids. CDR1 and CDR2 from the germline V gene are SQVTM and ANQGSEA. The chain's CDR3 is CSVVGGLGPTEAFF. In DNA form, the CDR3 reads TGCAGCGTTGTGGGGGGACTCGGACCGACTGAAGCTTTCTTT.

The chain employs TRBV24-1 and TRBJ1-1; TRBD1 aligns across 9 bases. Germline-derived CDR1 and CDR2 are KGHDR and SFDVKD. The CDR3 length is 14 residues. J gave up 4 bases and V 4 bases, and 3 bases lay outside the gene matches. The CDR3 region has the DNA TGTGCCACCAGTGACCCGGGACAGGGCACTGAAGCTTTCTTT. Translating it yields CATSDPGQGTEAFF.

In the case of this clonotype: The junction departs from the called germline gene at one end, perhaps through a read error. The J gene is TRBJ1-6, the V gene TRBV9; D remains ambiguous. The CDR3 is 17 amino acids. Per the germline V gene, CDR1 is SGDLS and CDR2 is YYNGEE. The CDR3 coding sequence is TGTGCCAGCAGCTCATCGTTGGCAGAAACCTACAATTCACCCCTCCACTTT. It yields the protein CASSSSLAETYNSPLHF.

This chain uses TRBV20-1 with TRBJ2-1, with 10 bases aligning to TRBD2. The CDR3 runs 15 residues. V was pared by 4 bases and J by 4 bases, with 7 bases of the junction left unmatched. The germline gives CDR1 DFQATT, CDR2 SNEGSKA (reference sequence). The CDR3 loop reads CSAKKREGSYNEQFF. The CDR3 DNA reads TGCAGTGCTAAGAAGCGGGAGGGCTCGTACAATGAGCAGTTCTTC.

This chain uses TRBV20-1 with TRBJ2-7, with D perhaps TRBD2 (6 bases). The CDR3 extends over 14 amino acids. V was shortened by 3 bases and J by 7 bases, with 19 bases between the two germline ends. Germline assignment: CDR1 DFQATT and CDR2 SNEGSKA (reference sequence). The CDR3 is CSASRGEFYNEQYF. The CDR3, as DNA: TGCAGTGCTAGTCGCGGGGAATTCTACAATGAGCAGTACTTC.

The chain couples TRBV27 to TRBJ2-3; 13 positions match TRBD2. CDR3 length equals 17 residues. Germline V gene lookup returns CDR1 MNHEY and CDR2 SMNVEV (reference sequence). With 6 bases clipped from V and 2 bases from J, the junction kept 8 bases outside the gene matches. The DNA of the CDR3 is TGTGCCAGCAGCCTATGGACTAGCGGGGGACCCACAGATACGCAGTATTTT. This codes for CASSLWTSGGPTDTQYF.

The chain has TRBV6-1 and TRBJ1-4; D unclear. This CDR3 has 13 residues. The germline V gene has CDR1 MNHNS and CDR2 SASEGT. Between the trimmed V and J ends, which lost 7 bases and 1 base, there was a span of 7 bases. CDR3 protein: CASKGLTNEKLFF. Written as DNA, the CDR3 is TGTGCCAGCAAGGGATTAACTAATGAAAAACTGTTTTTT.

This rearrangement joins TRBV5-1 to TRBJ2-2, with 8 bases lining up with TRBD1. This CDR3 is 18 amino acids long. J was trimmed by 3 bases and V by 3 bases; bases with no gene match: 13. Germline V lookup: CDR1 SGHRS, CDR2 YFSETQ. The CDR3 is CASSSRPWTGTDTGELFF. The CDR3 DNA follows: TGCGCCAGCAGCTCGCGCCCCTGGACAGGGACAGACACCGGGGAGCTGTTTTTT.